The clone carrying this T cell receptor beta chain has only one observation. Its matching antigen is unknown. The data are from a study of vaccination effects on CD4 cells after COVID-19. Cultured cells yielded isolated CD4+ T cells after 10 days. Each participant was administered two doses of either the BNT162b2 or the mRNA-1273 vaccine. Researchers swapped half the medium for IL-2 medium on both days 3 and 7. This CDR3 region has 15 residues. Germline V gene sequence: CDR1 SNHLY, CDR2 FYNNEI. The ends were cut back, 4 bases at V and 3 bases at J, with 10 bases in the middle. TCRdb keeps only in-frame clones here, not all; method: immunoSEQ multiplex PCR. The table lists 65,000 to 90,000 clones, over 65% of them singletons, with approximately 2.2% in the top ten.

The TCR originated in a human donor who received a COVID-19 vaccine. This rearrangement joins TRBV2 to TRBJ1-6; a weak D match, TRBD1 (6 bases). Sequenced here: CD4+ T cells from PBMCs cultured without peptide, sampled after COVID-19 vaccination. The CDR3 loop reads CASSGSGVYNSPLHF. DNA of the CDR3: TGTGCCAGCAGTGGCTCAGGGGTCTATAATTCACCCCTCCACTTT.